A selection of T cell receptor beta chains follows, all from one sample in a study of blood T cell repertoires in COVID-19. The table came from immunoSEQ multiplex PCR; TCRdb's copy has only in-frame clones and leaves some out. The sample carries under 200,000 clones, 84% recorded once. Sequencing was carried out using peripheral blood. The receptors were gathered from a woman between 65 and 79 years old with COVID-19, enrolled during active disease. The CDR3 runs from the conserved cysteine through the conserved F or W. D genes are given only for firm matches.

cdr3_aa | v_call | d_call
CASSSGQPDGYTF | TRBV28 | NA
CASRTGSIGSGYTF | TRBV5-4 | NA
CASSLGASGDNEQFF | TRBV5-1 | TRBD2
CASNRDRSTGELFF | TRBV2 | TRBD1
CASGLTRDQPQHF | TRBV28 | NA
CASSLRSNTDTQYF | TRBV7-2 | NA
CASSGGLYNEQFF | TRBV25-1 | NA
CASAGSTDTQYF | TRBV2 | NA
CAWSLTGGTGNTIYF | TRBV30 | TRBD1
CASSPPRGENTEAFF | TRBV18 | NA
CASSFWAAEQFF | TRBV28 | NA
CASSLAGPTTGNTIYF | TRBV5-4 | NA